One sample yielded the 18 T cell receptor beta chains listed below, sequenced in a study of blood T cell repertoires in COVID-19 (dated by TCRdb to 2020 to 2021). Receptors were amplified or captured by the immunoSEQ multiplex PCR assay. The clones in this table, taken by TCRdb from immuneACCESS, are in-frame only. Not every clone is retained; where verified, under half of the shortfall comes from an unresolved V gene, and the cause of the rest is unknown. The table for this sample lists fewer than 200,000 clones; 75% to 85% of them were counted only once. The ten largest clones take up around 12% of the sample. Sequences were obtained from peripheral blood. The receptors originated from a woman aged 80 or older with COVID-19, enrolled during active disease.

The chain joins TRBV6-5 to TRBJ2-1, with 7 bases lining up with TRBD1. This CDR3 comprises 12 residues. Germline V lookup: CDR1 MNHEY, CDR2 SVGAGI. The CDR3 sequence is CSGGISYNEQFF. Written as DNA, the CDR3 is TGTTCAGGGGGTATTTCCTACAATGAGCAGTTCTTC.

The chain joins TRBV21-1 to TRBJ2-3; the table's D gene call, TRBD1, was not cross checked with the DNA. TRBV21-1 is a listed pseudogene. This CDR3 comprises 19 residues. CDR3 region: CASSGKGEGKGHTTDTQYF. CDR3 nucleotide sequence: TGTGCCAGCAGCGGAAAGGGGGAAGGCAAGGGGCACACGACAGATACGCAGTATTTT.

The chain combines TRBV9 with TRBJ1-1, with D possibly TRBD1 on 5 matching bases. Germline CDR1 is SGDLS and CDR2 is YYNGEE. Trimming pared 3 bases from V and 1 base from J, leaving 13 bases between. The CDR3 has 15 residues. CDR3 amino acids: CASSAGSLANTEAFF. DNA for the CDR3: TGTGCCAGCAGCGCAGGGTCGTTGGCGAACACTGAAGCTTTCTTT. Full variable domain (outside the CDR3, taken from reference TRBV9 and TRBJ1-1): DSGVTQTPKHLITATGQRVTLRCSPRSGDLSVYWYQQSLDQGLQFLIQYYNGEERAKGNILERFSAQQFPDLHSELNLSSLELGDSALYFCASSAGSLANTEAFFGQGTRLTVV.

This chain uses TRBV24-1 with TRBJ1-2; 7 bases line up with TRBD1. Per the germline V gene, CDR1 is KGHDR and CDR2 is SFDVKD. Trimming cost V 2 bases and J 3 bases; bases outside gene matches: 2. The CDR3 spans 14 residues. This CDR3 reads CATSDSGTDYGYTF. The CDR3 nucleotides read TGTGCCACCAGTGATTCCGGGACAGACTATGGCTACACCTTC.

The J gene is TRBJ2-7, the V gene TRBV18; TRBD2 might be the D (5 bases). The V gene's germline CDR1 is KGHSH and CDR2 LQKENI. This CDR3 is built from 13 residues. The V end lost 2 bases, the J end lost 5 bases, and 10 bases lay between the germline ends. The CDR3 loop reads CASSPVEGHEQYF. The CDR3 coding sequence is TGTGCCAGCTCACCAGTAGAGGGCCACGAGCAGTACTTC.

CDR3 loop: CASSTSGLEQFF. CDR3 nucleotides: TGTGCCAGCAGCACTAGCGGGCTTGAGCAGTTCTTC. The chain combines TRBV11-2 with TRBJ2-1, with 9 bases aligning to TRBD2. The CDR3 runs 12 residues. With 5 bases clipped from V and 9 bases from J, the junction kept 2 bases outside the gene matches. Germline-derived CDR1 and CDR2 are SGHAT and FQNNGV.

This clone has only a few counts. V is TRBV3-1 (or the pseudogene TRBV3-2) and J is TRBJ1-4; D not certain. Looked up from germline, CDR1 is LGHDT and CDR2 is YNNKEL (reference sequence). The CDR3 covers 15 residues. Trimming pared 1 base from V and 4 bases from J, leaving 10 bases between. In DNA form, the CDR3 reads TGTGCCAGCAGCCAAGGGCCAGGCCTTAATGAAAAACTGTTTTTT. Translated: CASSQGPGLNEKLFF.

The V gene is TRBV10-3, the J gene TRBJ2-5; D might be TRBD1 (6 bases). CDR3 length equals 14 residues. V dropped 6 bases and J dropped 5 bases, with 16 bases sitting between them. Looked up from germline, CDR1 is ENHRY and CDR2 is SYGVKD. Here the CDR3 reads CAIRETGGVETQYF. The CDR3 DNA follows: TGTGCCATCAGGGAGACAGGTGGGGTGGAGACCCAGTACTTC.

DNA of the CDR3: TGTGCCAGCAGCCCGGGACTAGCGGGCAATGAGCAGTTCTTC. This sequence encodes CASSPGLAGNEQFF. This sequence joins TRBV4-2 and TRBJ2-1, with 12 bases fitting TRBD2. Trimming removed 4 bases from V and 6 bases from J; junction bases left unmatched: 1. The V gene's germline CDR1 is LGHNA and CDR2 YNFKEQ. The CDR3 totals 14 residues.

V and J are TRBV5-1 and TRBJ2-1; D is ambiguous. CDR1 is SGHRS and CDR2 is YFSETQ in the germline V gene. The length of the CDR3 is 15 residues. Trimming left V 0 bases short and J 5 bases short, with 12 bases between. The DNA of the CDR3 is TGCGCCAGCAGCTTGGTAATACCCGCGAACAATGAGCAGTTCTTC. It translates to CASSLVIPANNEQFF.

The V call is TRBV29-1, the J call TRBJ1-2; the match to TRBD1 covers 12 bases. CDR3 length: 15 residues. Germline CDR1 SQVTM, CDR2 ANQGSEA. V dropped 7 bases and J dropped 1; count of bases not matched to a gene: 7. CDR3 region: CSAEGTGGRNYGYTF. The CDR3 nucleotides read TGCAGCGCCGAAGGGACAGGGGGCCGTAACTATGGCTACACCTTC.

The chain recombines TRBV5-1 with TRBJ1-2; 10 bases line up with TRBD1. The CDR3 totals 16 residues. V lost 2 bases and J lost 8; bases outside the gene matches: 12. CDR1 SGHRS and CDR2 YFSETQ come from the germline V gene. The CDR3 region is CASSLWARQGAGGYTF. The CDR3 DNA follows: TGCGCCAGCAGCTTATGGGCCAGACAGGGGGCAGGAGGCTACACCTTC.

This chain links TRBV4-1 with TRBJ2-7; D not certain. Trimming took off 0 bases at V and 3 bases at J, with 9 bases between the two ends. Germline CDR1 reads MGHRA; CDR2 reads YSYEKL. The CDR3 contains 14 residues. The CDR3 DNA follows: TGCGCCAGCAGCCAAGAATATTCCCGCTACGAGCAGTACTTC. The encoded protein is CASSQEYSRYEQYF.

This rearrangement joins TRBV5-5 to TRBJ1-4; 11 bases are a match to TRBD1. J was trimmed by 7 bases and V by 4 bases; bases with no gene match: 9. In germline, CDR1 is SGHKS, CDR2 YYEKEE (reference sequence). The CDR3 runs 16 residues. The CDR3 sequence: CASSPSSGTGGEKLFF. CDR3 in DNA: TGTGCCAGCAGCCCCAGCTCCGGGACAGGGGGTGAAAAACTGTTTTTT.

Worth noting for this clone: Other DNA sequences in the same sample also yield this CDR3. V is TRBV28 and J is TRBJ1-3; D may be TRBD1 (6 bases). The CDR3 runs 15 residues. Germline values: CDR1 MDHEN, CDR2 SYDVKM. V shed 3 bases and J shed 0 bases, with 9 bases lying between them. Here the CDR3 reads CASSLTGNSGNTIYF. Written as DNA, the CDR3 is TGTGCCAGCAGTTTGACAGGAAACTCTGGAAACACCATATATTTT.

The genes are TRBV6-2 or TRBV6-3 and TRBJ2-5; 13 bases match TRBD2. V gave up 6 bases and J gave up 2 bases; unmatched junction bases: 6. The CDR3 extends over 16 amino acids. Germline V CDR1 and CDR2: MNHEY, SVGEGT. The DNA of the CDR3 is TGTGCCAGCAGCCCGGGACTAGCGGGGCGACAAGAGACCCAGTACTTC. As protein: CASSPGLAGRQETQYF.

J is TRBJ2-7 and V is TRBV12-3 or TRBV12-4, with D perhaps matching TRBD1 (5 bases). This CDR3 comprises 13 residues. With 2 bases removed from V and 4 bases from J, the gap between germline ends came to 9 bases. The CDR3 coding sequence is TGTGCCAGCAGTTTACAGGACACATACGAGCAGTACTTC. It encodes CASSLQDTYEQYF.

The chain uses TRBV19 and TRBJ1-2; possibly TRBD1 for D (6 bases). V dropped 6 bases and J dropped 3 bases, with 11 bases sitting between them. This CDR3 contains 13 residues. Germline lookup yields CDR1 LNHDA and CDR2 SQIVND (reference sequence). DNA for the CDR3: TGTGCCAGTAGCGACCGGACAGACTATGGCTACACCTTC. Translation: CASSDRTDYGYTF.